The TCR beta chain described here comes from a study of CD8+CD57+ T cells in acquired aplastic anemia. This clonotype showed up many times. Its matching antigen is unknown. Genomic DNA provided the template from which TCR beta VDJ and CDR3 profiles were obtained. TCRdb re-analysed the reads in MiXCR, keeping a single row per CDR3 protein. This table holds some 120,000 distinct CDR3 sequences, over 30% found once. Patients selected for sequencing had displayed CD8+CD57+ cell expansion by flow cytometry. The study, taken as a whole, reports: Overlapping CD8+ CDR3 repertoires of patients and controls contained twenty-nine shared sequences.

V lost 5 bases and J 10 bases, leaving 12 bases between the germline ends. Germline V gene lookup returns CDR1 SEHNR and CDR2 FQNEAQ (reference sequence). The CDR3 totals 12 residues. The rearrangement uses TRBV7-9 and TRBJ2-1, with D unresolved. The sequence was obtained from a human donor with aplastic anemia. The sequencing input was sorted CD4+, CD8+, or CD8+CD57+ T cells (not recorded which) from PBMCs. The DNA for the CDR3 is TGTGCCAGCAGCCTTGTTGTCGGGGAGCAGTTCTTC. Amino acids: CASSLVVGEQFF.